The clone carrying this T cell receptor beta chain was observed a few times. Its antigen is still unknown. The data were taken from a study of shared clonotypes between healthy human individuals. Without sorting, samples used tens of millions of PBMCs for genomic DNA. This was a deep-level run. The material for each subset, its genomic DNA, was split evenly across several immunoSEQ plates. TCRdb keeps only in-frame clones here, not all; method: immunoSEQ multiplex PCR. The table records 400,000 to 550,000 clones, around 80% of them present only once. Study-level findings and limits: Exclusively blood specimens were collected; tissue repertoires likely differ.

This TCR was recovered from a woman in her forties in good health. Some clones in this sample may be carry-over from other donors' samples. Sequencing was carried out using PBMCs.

This CDR3 reads CASSQEFVSGQGRDTEAFF. The CDR3 nucleotides are TGTGCCAGCAGCCAAGAATTTGTTTCGGGACAGGGGAGGGACACTGAAGCTTTCTTT. The V call is TRBV4-2, the J call TRBJ1-1, with TRBD1 matching 10 bases. The germline V gene has CDR1 LGHNA and CDR2 YNFKEQ. Trimming took 0 bases from V and 3 from J; bases not matched to a gene: 13. This CDR3 is 19 amino acids long.